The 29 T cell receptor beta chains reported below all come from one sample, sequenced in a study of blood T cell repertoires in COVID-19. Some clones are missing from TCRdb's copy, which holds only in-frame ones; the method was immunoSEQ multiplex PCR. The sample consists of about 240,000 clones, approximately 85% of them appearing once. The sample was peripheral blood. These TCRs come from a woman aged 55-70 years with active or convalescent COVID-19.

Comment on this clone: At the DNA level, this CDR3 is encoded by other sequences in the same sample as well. The CDR3 protein is CAWSVGGYGYTF. The DNA of the CDR3 is TGTGCCTGGAGTGTGGGGGGTTATGGCTACACCTTC. The rearrangement links TRBV30 to TRBJ1-2, with a possible D match to TRBD1 (5 bases). The V gene lost 0 bases and the J gene lost 5 bases, with 7 bases spanning the gap. The CDR3 extends over 12 amino acids. Germline CDR1 is GTSNPN and CDR2 is SVGIG (reference sequence).

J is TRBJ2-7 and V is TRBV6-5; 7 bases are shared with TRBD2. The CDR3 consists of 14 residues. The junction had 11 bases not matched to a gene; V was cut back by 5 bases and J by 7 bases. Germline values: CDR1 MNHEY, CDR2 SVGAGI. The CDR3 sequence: CASSTPQLAREQYF. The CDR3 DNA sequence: TGTGCCAGCAGTACACCCCAACTAGCGAGGGAGCAGTACTTC.

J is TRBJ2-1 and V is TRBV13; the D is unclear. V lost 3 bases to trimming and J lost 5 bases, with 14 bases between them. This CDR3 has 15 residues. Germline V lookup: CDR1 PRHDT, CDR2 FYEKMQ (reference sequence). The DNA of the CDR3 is TGTGCCAGCAGCTTTGGCACCCTCGAGGACAATGAGCAGTTCTTC. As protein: CASSFGTLEDNEQFF.

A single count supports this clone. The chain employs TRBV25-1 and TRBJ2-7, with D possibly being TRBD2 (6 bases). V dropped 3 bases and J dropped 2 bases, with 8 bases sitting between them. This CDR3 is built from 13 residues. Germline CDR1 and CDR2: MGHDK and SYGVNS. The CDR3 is CASSEAGTYEQYF. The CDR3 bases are TGTGCCAGCAGTGAGGCGGGGACCTACGAGCAGTACTTC.

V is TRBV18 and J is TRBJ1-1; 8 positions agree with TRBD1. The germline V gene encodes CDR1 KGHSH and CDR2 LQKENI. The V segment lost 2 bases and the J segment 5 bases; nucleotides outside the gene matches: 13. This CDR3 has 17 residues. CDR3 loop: CASSPTGRGPSQTEAFF. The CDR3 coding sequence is TGTGCCAGCTCACCAACGGGCAGGGGGCCGTCTCAAACTGAAGCTTTCTTT.

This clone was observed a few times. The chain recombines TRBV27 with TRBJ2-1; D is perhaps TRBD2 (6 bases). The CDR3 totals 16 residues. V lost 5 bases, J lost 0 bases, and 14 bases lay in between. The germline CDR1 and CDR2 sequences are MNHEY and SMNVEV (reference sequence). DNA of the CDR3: TGTGCCAGCAGTCGCCGACTAGTACCCTCCTACAATGAGCAGTTCTTC. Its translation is CASSRRLVPSYNEQFF.

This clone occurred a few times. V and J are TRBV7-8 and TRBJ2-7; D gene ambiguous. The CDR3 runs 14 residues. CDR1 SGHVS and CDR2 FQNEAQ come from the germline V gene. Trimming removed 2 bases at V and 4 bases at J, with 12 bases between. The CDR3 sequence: CASSLMAGMYEQYF. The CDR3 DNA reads TGTGCCAGCAGCTTAATGGCAGGAATGTACGAGCAGTACTTC.

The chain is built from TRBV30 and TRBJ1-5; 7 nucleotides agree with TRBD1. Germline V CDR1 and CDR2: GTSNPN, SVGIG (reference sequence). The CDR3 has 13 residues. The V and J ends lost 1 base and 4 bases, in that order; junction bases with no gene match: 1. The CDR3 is CAWSGGQNQPQHF. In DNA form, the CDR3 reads TGTGCCTGGAGTGGGGGACAGAATCAGCCCCAGCATTTT.

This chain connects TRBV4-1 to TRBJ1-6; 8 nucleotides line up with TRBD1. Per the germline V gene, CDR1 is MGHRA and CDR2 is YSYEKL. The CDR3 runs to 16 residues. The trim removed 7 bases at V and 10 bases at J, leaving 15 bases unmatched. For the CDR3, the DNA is TGCGCCAGCAAGCCTTTAGACAGGGGAAGGGACTCACCCCTCCACTTT. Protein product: CASKPLDRGRDSPLHF.

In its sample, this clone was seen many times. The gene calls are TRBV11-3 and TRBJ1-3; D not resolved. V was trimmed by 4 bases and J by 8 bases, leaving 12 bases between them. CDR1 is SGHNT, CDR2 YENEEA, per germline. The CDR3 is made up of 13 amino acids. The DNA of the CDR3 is TGTGCCAGCAGCTCCGGTGCAGGTGACACCATATATTTT. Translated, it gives CASSSGAGDTIYF.

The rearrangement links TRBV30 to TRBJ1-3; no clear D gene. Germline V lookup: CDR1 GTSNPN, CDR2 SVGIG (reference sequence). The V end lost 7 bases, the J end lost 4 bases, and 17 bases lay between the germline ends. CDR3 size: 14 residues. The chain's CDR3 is CASSLYGFGNTIYF. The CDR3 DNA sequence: TGTGCCTCCTCTCTCTACGGGTTCGGAAACACCATATATTTT. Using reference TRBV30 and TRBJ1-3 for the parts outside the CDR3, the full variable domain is SQTIHQWPATLVQPVGSPLSLECTVEGTSNPNLYWYRQAAGRGLQLLFYSVGIGQISSEVPQNLSASRPQDRQFILSSKKLLLSDSGFYLCASSLYGFGNTIYFGEGSWLTVV.

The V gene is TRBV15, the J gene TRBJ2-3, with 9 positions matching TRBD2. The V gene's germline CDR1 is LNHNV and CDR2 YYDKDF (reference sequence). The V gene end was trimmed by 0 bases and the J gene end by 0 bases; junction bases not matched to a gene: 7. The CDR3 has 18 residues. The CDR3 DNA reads TGTGCCACCAGCAGAGAACTAGCGGGCTCCTCTAGCACAGATACGCAGTATTTT. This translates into CATSRELAGSSSTDTQYF.

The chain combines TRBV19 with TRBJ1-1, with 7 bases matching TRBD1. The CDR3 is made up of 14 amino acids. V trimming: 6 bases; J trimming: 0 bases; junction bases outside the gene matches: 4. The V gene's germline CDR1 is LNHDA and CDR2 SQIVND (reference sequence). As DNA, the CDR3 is TGTGCCAGTAGACCTACAGGGGTGAACACTGAAGCTTTCTTT. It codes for CASRPTGVNTEAFF.

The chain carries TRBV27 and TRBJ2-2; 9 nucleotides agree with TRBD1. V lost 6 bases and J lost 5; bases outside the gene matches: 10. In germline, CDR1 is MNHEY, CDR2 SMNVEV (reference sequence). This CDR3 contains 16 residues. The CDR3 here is CASRGQGGSNTGELFF. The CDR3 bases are TGTGCCAGCAGGGGACAGGGTGGGAGTAATACCGGGGAGCTGTTTTTT.

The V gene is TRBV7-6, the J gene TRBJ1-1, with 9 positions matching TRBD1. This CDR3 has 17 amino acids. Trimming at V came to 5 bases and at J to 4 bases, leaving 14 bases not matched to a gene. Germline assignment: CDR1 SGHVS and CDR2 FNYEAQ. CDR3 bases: TGTGCCAGCAGCCTTACAGGGGGCATTGTTAGGTTCACTGAAGCTTTCTTT. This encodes CASSLTGGIVRFTEAFF. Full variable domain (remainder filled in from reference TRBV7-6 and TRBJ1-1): GAGVSQSPRYKVTKRGQDVALRCDPISGHVSLYWYRQALGQGPEFLTYFNYEAQQDKSGLPNDRFSAERPEGSISTLTIQRTEQRDSAMYRCASSLTGGIVRFTEAFFGQGTRLTVV.

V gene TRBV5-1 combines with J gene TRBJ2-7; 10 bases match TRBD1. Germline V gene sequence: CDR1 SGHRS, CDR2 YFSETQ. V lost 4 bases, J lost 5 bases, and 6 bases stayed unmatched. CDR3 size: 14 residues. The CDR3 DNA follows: TGCGCCAGCAGCCAGGGACAGGGGTTCGACGAGCAGTACTTC. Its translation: CASSQGQGFDEQYF.

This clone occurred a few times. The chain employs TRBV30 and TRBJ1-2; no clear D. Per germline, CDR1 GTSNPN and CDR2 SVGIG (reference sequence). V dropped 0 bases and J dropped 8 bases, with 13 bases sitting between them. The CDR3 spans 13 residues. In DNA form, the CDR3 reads TGTGCCTGGAGTGTAGTACGGGGTTACGGCTACACCTTC. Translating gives CAWSVVRGYGYTF.

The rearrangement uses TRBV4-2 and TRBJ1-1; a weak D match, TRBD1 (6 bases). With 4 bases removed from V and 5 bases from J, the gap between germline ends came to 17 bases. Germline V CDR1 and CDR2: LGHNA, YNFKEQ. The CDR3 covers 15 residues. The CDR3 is CASSPPLQGGTEAFF. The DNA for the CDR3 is TGTGCCAGCAGCCCGCCCTTACAGGGAGGGACTGAAGCTTTCTTT.

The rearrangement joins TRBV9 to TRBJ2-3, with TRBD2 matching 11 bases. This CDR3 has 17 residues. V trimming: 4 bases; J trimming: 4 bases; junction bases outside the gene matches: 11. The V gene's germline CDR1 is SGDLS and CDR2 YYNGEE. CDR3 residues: CASSPSTSGVDSDTQYF. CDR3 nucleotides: TGTGCCAGCAGCCCGTCGACTAGCGGGGTTGATTCAGATACGCAGTATTTT.

The CDR3: CASSYRLAGGQDNEQFF. Written as DNA, the CDR3 is TGTGCCAGTAGTTACCGACTAGCGGGGGGGCAAGACAATGAGCAGTTCTTC. This sequence joins TRBV19 and TRBJ2-1, with TRBD2 matching over 14 bases. The CDR3 sequence is 17 residues long. Germline V lookup: CDR1 LNHDA, CDR2 SQIVND (reference sequence). J gave up 5 bases and V 5 bases, and 8 bases lay outside the gene matches. Based on the CDR3 plus reference TRBV19 and TRBJ2-1, the full variable domain is DGGITQSPKYLFRKEGQNVTLSCEQNLNHDAMYWYRQDPGQGLRLIYYSQIVNDFQKGDIAEGYSVSREKKESFPLTVTSAQKNPTAFYLCASSYRLAGGQDNEQFFGPGTRLTVL.

CDR3 nucleotide sequence: TGTGCCAGCAGCTCAGGGTTCCACAGGGCCGGCTACACCTTC. Translation gives CASSSGFHRAGYTF. V gene TRBV5-8 combines with J gene TRBJ1-2, with D possibly TRBD1 on 6 matching bases. Germline V CDR1 and CDR2: SGHTS, YDEGEE. The CDR3 totals 14 residues. Trimming stripped 3 bases from V and 8 bases from J, with 17 bases between.

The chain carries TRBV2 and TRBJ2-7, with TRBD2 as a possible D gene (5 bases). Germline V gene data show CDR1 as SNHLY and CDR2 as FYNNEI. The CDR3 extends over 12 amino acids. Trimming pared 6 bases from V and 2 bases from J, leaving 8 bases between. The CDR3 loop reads CASRRAAYEQYF. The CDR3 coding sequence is TGTGCCAGCAGGAGGGCAGCCTACGAGCAGTACTTC.

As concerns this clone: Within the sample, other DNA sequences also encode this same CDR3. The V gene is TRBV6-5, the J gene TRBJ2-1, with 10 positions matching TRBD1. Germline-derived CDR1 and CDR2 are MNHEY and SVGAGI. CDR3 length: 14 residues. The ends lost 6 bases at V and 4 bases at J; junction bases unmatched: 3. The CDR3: CASRTGGAYNEQFF. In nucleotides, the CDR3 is TGTGCCAGCAGGACAGGGGGCGCATACAATGAGCAGTTCTTC.

CDR3 sequence reads: CASSLGGLADEQYF. In nucleotides, the CDR3 is TGTGCCAGCAGCTTAGGGGGACTAGCTGACGAGCAGTACTTC. V is TRBV7-9 and J is TRBJ2-7, with TRBD2 matching 9 bases. This CDR3 is 14 amino acids long. Germline V lookup: CDR1 SEHNR, CDR2 FQNEAQ (reference sequence). V shed 1 base and J 5 bases; nucleotides not matched to a gene: 3.

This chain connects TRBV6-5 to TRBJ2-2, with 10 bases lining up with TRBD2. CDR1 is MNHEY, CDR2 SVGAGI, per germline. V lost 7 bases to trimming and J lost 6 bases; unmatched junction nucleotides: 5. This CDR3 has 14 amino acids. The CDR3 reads CASTGLAIPGELFF. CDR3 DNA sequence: TGTGCCAGCACGGGACTAGCGATCCCCGGGGAGCTGTTTTTT.

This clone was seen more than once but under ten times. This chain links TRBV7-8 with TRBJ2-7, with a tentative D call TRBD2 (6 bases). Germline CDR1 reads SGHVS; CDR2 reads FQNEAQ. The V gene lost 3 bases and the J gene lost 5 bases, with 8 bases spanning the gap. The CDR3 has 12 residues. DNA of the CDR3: TGTGCCAGCAGCTTTTCGGGGGACGAGCAGTACTTC. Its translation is CASSFSGDEQYF.

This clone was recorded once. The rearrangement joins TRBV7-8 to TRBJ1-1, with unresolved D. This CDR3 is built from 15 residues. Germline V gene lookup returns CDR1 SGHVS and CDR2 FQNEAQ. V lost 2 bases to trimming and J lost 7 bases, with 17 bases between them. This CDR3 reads CASSLNPNLAVEAFF. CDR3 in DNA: TGTGCCAGCAGCTTAAACCCCAACCTCGCGGTTGAAGCTTTCTTT.

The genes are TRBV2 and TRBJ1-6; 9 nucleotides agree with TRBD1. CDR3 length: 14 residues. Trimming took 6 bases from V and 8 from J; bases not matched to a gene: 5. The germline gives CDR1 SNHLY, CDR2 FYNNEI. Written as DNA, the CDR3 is TGTGCCAGCAGCGGACAGGGGAAAGATTCACCCCTCCACTTT. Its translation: CASSGQGKDSPLHF.

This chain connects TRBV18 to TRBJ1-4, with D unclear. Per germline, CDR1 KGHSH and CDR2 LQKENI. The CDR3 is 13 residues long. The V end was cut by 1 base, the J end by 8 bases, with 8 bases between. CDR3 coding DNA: TGTGCCAGCTCACCACACGACAAGGAAAAACTGTTTTTT. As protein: CASSPHDKEKLFF.